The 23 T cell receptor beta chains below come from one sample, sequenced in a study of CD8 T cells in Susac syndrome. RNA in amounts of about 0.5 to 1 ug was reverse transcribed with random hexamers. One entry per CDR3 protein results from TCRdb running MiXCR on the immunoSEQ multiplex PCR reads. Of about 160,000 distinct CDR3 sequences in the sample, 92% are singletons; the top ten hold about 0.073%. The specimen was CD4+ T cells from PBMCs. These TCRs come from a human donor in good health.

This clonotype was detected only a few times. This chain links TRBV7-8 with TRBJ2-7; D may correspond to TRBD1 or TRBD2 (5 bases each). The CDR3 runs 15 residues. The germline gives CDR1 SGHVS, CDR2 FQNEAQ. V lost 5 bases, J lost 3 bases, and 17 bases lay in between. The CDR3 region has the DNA TGTGCCAGCAGCCCCAGTGATGGGGACGGCTACGAGCAGTACTTC. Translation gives CASSPSDGDGYEQYF.

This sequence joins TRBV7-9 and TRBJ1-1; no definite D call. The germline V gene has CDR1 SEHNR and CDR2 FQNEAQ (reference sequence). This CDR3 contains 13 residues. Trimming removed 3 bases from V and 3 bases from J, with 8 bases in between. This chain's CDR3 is CASSLNADTEAFF. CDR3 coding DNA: TGTGCCAGCAGCTTGAACGCGGACACTGAAGCTTTCTTT.

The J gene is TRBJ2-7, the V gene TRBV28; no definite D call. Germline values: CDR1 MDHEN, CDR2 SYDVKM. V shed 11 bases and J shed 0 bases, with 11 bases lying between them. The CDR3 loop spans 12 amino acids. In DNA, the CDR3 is TGTGCCCACACGGGTAGCTCCTACGAGCAGTACTTC. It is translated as CAHTGSSYEQYF.

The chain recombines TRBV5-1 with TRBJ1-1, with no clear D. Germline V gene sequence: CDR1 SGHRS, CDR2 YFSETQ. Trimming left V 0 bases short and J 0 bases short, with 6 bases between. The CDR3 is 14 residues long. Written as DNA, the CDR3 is TGCGCCAGCAGCTTGGGGCAGGTGAACACTGAAGCTTTCTTT. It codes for CASSLGQVNTEAFF.

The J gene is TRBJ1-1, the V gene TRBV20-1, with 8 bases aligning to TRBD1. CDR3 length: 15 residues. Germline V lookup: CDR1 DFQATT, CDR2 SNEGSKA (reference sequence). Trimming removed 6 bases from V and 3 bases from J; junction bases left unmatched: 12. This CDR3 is CSARQTGGIHTEAFF. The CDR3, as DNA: TGCAGTGCCCGCCAAACAGGGGGAATACACACTGAAGCTTTCTTT.

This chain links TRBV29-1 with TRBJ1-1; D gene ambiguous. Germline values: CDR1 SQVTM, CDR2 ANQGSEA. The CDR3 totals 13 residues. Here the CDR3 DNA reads TGCAGAGCGCAGAGCGGCATGAACACTGAAGCTTTCTTT. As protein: CRAQSGMNTEAFF.

The CDR3 nucleotides read TGTGCCAGCAGTCCCCAGCAAATTTATGGCTACACCTTC. It is translated as CASSPQQIYGYTF. J is TRBJ1-2 and V is TRBV28; D remains unclear. The CDR3 covers 13 residues. V was shortened by 5 bases and J by 5 bases, with 12 bases between the two germline ends. Per the germline V gene, CDR1 is MDHEN and CDR2 is SYDVKM.

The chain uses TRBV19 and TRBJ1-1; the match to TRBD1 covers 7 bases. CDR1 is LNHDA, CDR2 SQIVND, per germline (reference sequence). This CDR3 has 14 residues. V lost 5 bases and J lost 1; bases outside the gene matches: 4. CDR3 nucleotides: TGTGCCAGTAGTTTGAGGGGGCCGAACACTGAAGCTTTCTTT. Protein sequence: CASSLRGPNTEAFF.

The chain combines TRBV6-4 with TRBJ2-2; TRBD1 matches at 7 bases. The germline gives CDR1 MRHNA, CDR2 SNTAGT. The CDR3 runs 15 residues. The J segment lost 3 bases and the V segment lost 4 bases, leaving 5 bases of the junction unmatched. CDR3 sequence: CASSASGQHTGELFF. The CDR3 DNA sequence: TGTGCCAGCAGTGCCTCGGGACAGCACACCGGGGAGCTGTTTTTT.

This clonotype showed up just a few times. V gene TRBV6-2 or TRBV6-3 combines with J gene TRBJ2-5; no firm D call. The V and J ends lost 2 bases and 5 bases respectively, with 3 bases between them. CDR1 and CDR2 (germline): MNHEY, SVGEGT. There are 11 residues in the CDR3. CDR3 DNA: TGTGCCAGCAGTTACCGGGAGACCCAGTACTTC. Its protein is CASSYRETQYF.

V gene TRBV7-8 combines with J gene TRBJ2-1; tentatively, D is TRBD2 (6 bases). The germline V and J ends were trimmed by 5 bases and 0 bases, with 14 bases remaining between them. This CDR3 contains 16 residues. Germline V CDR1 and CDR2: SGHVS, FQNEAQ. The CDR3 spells CASSLPGRRSYNEQFF. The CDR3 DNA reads TGTGCCAGCAGCCTCCCCGGGAGACGCTCCTACAATGAGCAGTTCTTC.

DNA for the CDR3: TGTGCCATCAGCCCTCCGGGACGGGAGACCCAGTACTTC. Translation gives CAISPPGRETQYF. J is TRBJ2-5 and V is TRBV10-3; perhaps D is TRBD1 or TRBD2 (5 bases each). Germline V gives CDR1 ENHRY, CDR2 SYGVKD. CDR3 length equals 13 residues. With 6 bases removed from V and 5 bases from J, the gap between germline ends came to 13 bases.

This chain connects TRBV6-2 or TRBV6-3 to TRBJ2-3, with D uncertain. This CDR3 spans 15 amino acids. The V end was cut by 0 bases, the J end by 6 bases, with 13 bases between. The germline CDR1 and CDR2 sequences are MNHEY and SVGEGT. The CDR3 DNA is TGTGCCAGCAGTTACTCGAGTAGAACCCGGGATACGCAGTATTTT. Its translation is CASSYSSRTRDTQYF.

Here the CDR3 reads CASSPIGGGVGQPQHF. In DNA form, the CDR3 reads TGTGCCAGCAGTCCTATAGGGGGCGGGGTCGGACAGCCCCAGCATTTT. This chain joins TRBV28 and TRBJ1-5, with 7 bases aligning to TRBD1. The V gene end was trimmed by 5 bases and the J gene end by 7 bases; junction bases not matched to a gene: 14. There are 16 residues in the CDR3. Germline V CDR1 and CDR2: MDHEN, SYDVKM.

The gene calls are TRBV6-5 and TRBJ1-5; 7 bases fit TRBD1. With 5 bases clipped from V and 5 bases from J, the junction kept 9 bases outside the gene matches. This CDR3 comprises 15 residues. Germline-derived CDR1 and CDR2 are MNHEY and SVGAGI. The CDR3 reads CASSAIQGRDQPQHF. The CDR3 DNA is TGTGCCAGCAGTGCCATACAGGGGAGGGATCAGCCCCAGCATTTT.

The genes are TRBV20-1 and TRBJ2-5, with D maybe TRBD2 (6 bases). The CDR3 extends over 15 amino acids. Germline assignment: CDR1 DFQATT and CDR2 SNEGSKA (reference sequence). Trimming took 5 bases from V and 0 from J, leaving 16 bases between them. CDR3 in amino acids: CSAQRASDNQETQYF. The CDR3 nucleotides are TGCAGTGCTCAGAGGGCTAGCGACAACCAAGAGACCCAGTACTTC.

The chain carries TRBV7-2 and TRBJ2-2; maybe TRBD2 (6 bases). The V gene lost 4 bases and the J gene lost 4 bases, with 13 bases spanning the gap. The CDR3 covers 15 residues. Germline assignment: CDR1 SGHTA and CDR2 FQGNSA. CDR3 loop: CASSSRQGGTGELFF. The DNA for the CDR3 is TGTGCCAGCAGCTCAAGGCAGGGAGGCACCGGGGAGCTGTTTTTT.

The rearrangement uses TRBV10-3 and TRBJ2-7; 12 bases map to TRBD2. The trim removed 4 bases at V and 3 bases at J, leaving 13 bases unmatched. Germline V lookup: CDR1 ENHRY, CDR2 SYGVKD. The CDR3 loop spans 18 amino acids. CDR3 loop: CAISATSGGLGGNYEQYF. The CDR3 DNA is TGTGCCATCAGTGCCACTAGCGGGGGGCTGGGGGGTAACTACGAGCAGTACTTC.

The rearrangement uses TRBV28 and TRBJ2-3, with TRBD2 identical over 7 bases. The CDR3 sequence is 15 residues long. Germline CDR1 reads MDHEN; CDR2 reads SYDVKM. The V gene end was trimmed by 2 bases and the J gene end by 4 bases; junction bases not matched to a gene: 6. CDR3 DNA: TGTGCCAGCAGTTTAGATAGCGGGTCCCCAGATACGCAGTATTTT. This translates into CASSLDSGSPDTQYF.

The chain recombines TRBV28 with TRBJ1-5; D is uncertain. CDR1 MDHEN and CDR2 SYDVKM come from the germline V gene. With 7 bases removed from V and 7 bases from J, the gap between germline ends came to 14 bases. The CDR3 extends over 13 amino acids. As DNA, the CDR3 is TGTGCCAGCAACAGTCATCGGTCCCAGCCCCAGCATTTT. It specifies CASNSHRSQPQHF.

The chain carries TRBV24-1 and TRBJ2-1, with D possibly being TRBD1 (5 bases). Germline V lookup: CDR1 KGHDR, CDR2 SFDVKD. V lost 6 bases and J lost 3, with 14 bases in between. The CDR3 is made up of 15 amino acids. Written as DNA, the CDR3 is TGTGCCACCAGTCCCGACAGAATTTTCTACAATGAGCAGTTCTTC. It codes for CATSPDRIFYNEQFF.

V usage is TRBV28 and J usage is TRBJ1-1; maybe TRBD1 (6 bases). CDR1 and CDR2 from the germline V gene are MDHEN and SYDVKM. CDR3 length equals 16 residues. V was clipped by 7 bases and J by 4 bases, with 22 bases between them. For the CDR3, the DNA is TGTGCCAGCACCCCACCGGGACAAGTTAGTCCCACTGAAGCTTTCTTT. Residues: CASTPPGQVSPTEAFF.

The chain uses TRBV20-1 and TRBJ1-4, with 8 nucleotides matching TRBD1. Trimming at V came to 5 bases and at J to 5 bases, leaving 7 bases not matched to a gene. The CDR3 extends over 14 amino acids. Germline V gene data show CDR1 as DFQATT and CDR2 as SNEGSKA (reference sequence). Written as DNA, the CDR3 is TGCAGTGCTCCTACTGACAGGGGAAATGAAAAACTGTTTTTT. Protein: CSAPTDRGNEKLFF.